The TCR beta chain under discussion was sequenced for a study of shared clonotypes between healthy human individuals. Broader study findings: The diversity represented, both genetic and in exposure history, was limited by few donors. Among four donors, approximately 5% of naive CD4 clonotypes were found in common. Rarefaction demonstrated incomplete sorted-subset sequencing despite large depth.

There are 15 residues in the CDR3. Germline V lookup: CDR1 SGHNT, CDR2 YENEEA. V was cut by 1 base and J by 1 base, with 10 bases left in between. As processed by the authors: Junction-only immunoSEQ data arrived without quality scores, meaning filtering differed. Only in-frame clones appear in the TCRdb table, and some are missing; sequencing was by immunoSEQ multiplex PCR. V and J calls and clone size follow that table, whereas D and trimming were derived from the DNA. The sample holds roughly 1 million clones, around 78% seen once. Comment on this clone: Its antigen is not known.

The clonotype was recovered from a man aged 18 to 35 in good health. Some clones in this sample may be carry-over from other donors' samples. The rearrangement links TRBV11-3 to TRBJ1-2; no definite D call. Sequencing was performed on memory CD4+ T cells from PBMCs. The subset: CD45RA-negative fraction. The CDR3 DNA reads TGTGCCAGCAGCTTAGCGGGAAGGAATAACTATGGCTACACCTTC. Amino acid sequence: CASSLAGRNNYGYTF. Full variable domain (remainder filled in from reference TRBV11-3 and TRBJ1-2): EAGVVQSPRYKIIEKKQPVAFWCNPISGHNTLYWYLQNLGQGPELLIRYENEEAVDDSQLPKDRFSAERLKGVDSTLKIQPAELGDSAVYLCASSLAGRNNYGYTFGSGTRLTVV.